Presented here are 18 T cell receptor beta chains from one specimen sequenced in a study of T cells in Graves' hyperthyroidism and ophthalmopathy. Amplified regions were TCR beta CDR3 sequences from RNA transcripts. The HTBI set primed first-round TCR CDR3 RT-PCR. MiXCR was run by TCRdb on the multiplex PCR reads, yielding one entry per CDR3 protein. The sample records about 560,000 distinct CDR3 sequences, about a sixth being singletons. The specimen sequenced was blood. The receptors were sampled from a woman younger than 30 with Graves' hyperthyroidism.

As concerns this clonotype: This may be a read error: a much more frequent sequence differs by one nucleotide. The genes are TRBV9 and TRBJ1-1, with D unresolved. Germline V gene data show CDR1 as SGDLS and CDR2 as YYNGEE. V lost 5 bases, J lost 1 base, and 6 bases lay in between. The CDR3 contains 12 residues. This CDR3 reads CASSAENTEAFF. The CDR3 nucleotides are TGTGCCAGCAGTGCAGAGAACACTGAAGCTTTCTTT.

This chain uses TRBV29-1 with TRBJ2-1; no clear D gene. Trimming pared 3 bases from V and 10 bases from J, leaving 4 bases between. This CDR3 has 9 residues. The germline gives CDR1 SQVTM, CDR2 ANQGSEA. DNA of the CDR3: TGCAGCGTTGACGGAGAGCAGTTCTTC. As protein: CSVDGEQFF.

In regard to this clonotype: It may be a read error: a sequence one base away is much more abundant. The chain is built from TRBV12-3 or TRBV12-4 and TRBJ1-5, with 7 positions matching TRBD1. The CDR3 has 15 amino acids. V lost 5 bases, J lost 3 bases, and 7 bases stayed unmatched. Here the CDR3 reads CASSTPTGDNQPQHF. Here the CDR3 DNA reads TGTGCCAGCAGTACCCCTACAGGGGACAATCAGCCCCAGCATTTT.

This clonotype was counted a few times. This rearrangement joins TRBV20-1 to TRBJ2-3; D might be TRBD1 or TRBD2, each matching 5 bases. There are 15 residues in the CDR3. CDR1 and CDR2 from the germline V gene are DFQATT and SNEGSKA (reference sequence). V gave up 5 bases and J gave up 2 bases, with 17 bases separating them. CDR3 bases: TGCAGTGCTGCCCTCAGGGCTAGCTTCACAGATACGCAGTATTTT. Its translation is CSAALRASFTDTQYF.

This chain joins TRBV30 and TRBJ2-1, with a possible D match to TRBD1 (5 bases). The V end was cut by 2 bases, the J end by 11 bases, with 13 bases between. The CDR3 spans 12 residues. CDR1 and CDR2 from the germline V gene are GTSNPN and SVGIG (reference sequence). The CDR3 nucleotides read TGTGCCTGGAGTTCCTTGGGGCGGCAGCAGTTCTTC. Its translation: CAWSSLGRQQFF.

This clonotype was recorded many times. J is TRBJ1-2 and V is TRBV28; D not certain. This CDR3 contains 12 residues. Trimming left V 2 bases short and J 3 bases short, with 4 bases between. Per the germline V gene, CDR1 is MDHEN and CDR2 is SYDVKM. As DNA, the CDR3 is TGTGCCAGCAGTTTAAACTACTATGGCTACACCTTC. Encoded protein: CASSLNYYGYTF.

The table lists this clonotype with many counts. The V and J genes are TRBV29-1 and TRBJ2-6, with a tentative D call TRBD1 (6 bases). The CDR3 has 14 residues. Looked up from germline, CDR1 is SQVTM and CDR2 is ANQGSEA. V dropped 5 bases and J dropped 4 bases, with 12 bases sitting between them. Written as DNA, the CDR3 is TGCAGCGTTCAAACAGGGCGCGGGGCCAACGTCCTGACTTTC. This translates into CSVQTGRGANVLTF.

This clonotype was observed a few times. Sequence at one end of the junction differs from germline and may be a read error. The CDR3 DNA follows: TGTGCCGGCAGTGGACGGTATAGCAATCAGCCCCAGCATTTT. Translating gives CAGSGRYSNQPQHF. The genes are TRBV6-1 and TRBJ1-5; D ambiguous. The V gene's germline CDR1 is MNHNS and CDR2 SASEGT. The CDR3 consists of 14 residues.

CDR3 sequence (DNA): TGTGCCAGCAGTCAGCGAGATGCAACTAATGAAAAACTGTTTTTT. Its protein is CASSQRDATNEKLFF. The chain employs TRBV6-2 or TRBV6-3 and TRBJ1-4; D remains ambiguous. This CDR3 is 15 amino acids long. V dropped 5 bases and J dropped 0 bases, with 10 bases sitting between them. Germline V lookup: CDR1 MNHEY, CDR2 SVGEGT.

The sample holds a few counts of this clonotype. The CDR3 DNA reads as TGTGCCAGCAGTGAACAGGGGCAGGCAGTCAATGAGCAGTTCTTC. Amino acid sequence: CASSEQGQAVNEQFF. The gene calls are TRBV6-1 and TRBJ2-1; maybe TRBD1 (6 bases). The V gene's germline CDR1 is MNHNS and CDR2 SASEGT. The CDR3 extends over 15 amino acids. Trimming shortened V by 2 bases and J by 6 bases, and 14 bases separated the two germline ends.

This clonotype occurred a few times. This sequence joins TRBV3-1 and TRBJ1-1, with D perhaps matching TRBD1 (5 bases). CDR1 is LGHDT, CDR2 YNNKEL, per germline (reference sequence). The CDR3 loop spans 12 amino acids. V was pared by 4 bases and J by 9 bases, with 12 bases between. This CDR3 is CASSRDGSKAFF. The CDR3 DNA is TGTGCCAGCAGCCGGGACGGCTCTAAAGCTTTCTTT.

The gene calls are TRBV7-3 and TRBJ2-5; D is uncertain. V was shortened by 5 bases and J by 12 bases, with 10 bases between the two germline ends. The CDR3 spans 10 residues. Germline-derived CDR1 and CDR2 are SGHTA and FQGTGA. The CDR3 here is CASSLGRKYF. The DNA of the CDR3 is TGTGCCAGCAGCCTCGGGCGGAAGTACTTC.

In its sample, this clonotype was seen a few times. The chain carries TRBV4-2 and TRBJ2-3; TRBD2 agrees at 7 bases. The germline gives CDR1 LGHNA, CDR2 YNFKEQ. Trimming took 4 bases from V and 0 from J; bases not matched to a gene: 7. The CDR3 covers 16 residues. CDR3 sequence reads: CASSLQAGTSTDTQYF. The CDR3 coding sequence is TGTGCCAGCAGCCTACAAGCGGGAACTAGCACAGATACGCAGTATTTT.

The CDR3 bases are TGTGCCAGCAGCAGACAGGGGTTAAAGATTGGCTACACCTTC. The encoded protein is CASSRQGLKIGYTF. The rearrangement uses TRBV6-2 or TRBV6-3 and TRBJ1-2, with 8 bases lining up with TRBD1. Trimming took 6 bases from V and 7 from J; bases not matched to a gene: 10. Germline V gives CDR1 MNHEY, CDR2 SVGEGT. The CDR3 sequence is 14 residues long.

The chain has TRBV27 and TRBJ2-3, with 8 bases that match TRBD2. The CDR3 contains 17 residues. With 3 bases clipped from V and 3 bases from J, the junction kept 11 bases outside the gene matches. The germline CDR1 and CDR2 sequences are MNHEY and SMNVEV (reference sequence). The CDR3 is CASSFRAGGGRTDTQYF. DNA of the CDR3: TGTGCCAGCAGTTTTCGGGCGGGCGGGGGGAGAACAGATACGCAGTATTTT.

The rearrangement joins TRBV2 to TRBJ1-1; possibly TRBD1 for D (6 bases). V was clipped by 1 base and J by 5 bases, with 14 bases between them. In germline, CDR1 is SNHLY, CDR2 FYNNEI. The CDR3 length is 15 residues. The CDR3 DNA reads as TGTGCCAGCAGTGAAGTTGGGGGGCTTGTTACTGAAGCTTTCTTT. Amino acid sequence: CASSEVGGLVTEAFF.

This clonotype came up a few times. V usage is TRBV5-1 and J usage is TRBJ2-3; no clear D. CDR3 length: 16 amino acids. CDR1 is SGHRS, CDR2 YFSETQ, per germline. V was shortened by 3 bases and J by 0 bases, with 14 bases between the two germline ends. The CDR3 spells CASSSSLSFSTDTQYF. For the CDR3, the DNA is TGCGCCAGCAGCTCTTCCCTAAGCTTTAGCACAGATACGCAGTATTTT.

This clonotype was seen a handful of times. This sequence joins TRBV7-2 and TRBJ1-1; D is undetermined. Germline lookup yields CDR1 SGHTA and CDR2 FQGNSA. V was pared by 5 bases and J by 4 bases, with 20 bases between. This CDR3 is 16 amino acids long. CDR3 nucleotides: TGTGCCAGCAGCCTGGAGGTAGGACTCCCGAGCACTGAAGCTTTCTTT. It yields the protein CASSLEVGLPSTEAFF.